The sample holds a few counts of the clone carrying this TCR beta chain. The antigen is not known. The sample comes from a study of blood T cells in healthy people across ages. Study-level results: Per million T cells, the diversity of TCR beta decreased roughly linearly as age advanced. Naive and antigen-experienced cells were not separated, limiting conclusive comparison. Comparison with aged donors showed that long-lived donors had more naive CD4+ cells and higher diversity.

With a J-beta primer mix and a sample-barcoded 5' primer, a second PCR ran about 7 to 12 cycles. TCRdb re-called the 5' RACE reads with MiXCR, one entry per CDR3 protein. The table records around 900,000 distinct CDR3 sequences, under 30% of them present only once. Germline assignment: CDR1 LGHNA and CDR2 YNFKEQ. Deletions cut 3 bases from V and 0 bases from J, with 11 bases between. The CDR3 sequence is 15 residues long. Sequenced material: blood. This chain uses TRBV4-2 with TRBJ1-2, with D maybe TRBD1 (5 bases). The sequence was obtained from an elderly woman in good health. CDR3 sequence: CASSHGAGSNYGYTF. DNA for the CDR3: TGTGCCAGCAGCCATGGGGCAGGGTCTAACTATGGCTACACCTTC.